This entry lists 21 T cell receptor beta chains sequenced from one sample in a study of T cells in Graves' hyperthyroidism and ophthalmopathy. Amplification of TCR beta CDR3 regions used RNA as the template. TCR CDR3 regions were first amplified by RT-PCR with HTBI primers. TCRdb analysed the multiplex PCR reads with MiXCR anew, one entry per CDR3 protein. The data show more than 500,000 distinct CDR3 sequences, around 16% seen once. Sequencing was carried out using blood. Receptor source: a woman aged 25 to 39 with Graves' ophthalmopathy.

CDR3 loop: CASSYERQHGNQPQHF. The CDR3 coding sequence is TGTGCCAGCAGTTACGAGAGACAGCATGGCAATCAGCCCCAGCATTTT. The genes are TRBV6-5 and TRBJ1-5, with a weak D call TRBD1 (5 bases). This CDR3 has 16 amino acids. Germline V gene lookup returns CDR1 MNHEY and CDR2 SVGAGI. Trimming stripped 2 bases from V and 2 bases from J, with 13 bases between.

This chain links TRBV20-1 with TRBJ2-7, with TRBD2 matching 9 bases. Germline trimming cut 6 bases from V and 3 bases from J; bases unmatched to any gene: 18. In germline, CDR1 is DFQATT, CDR2 SNEGSKA (reference sequence). CDR3 size: 17 residues. The CDR3: CSAPNGASLAGDYEQYF. The CDR3 coding sequence is TGCAGTGCCCCCAACGGCGCTTCTTTAGCGGGAGACTACGAGCAGTACTTC.

The V and J genes are TRBV6-2 or TRBV6-3 and TRBJ2-5, with a tentative D call TRBD2 (6 bases). The CDR3 is 17 residues long. The ends were cut back, 0 bases at V and 5 bases at J, with 19 bases in the middle. Germline V gene sequence: CDR1 MNHEY, CDR2 SVGEGT. The DNA for the CDR3 is TGTGCCAGCAGTTACTCGAGTGGGGGGAATGATCGGGAGACCCAGTACTTC. It codes for CASSYSSGGNDRETQYF.

This chain uses TRBV7-2 with TRBJ1-2; 8 positions match TRBD1. The CDR3 loop spans 16 amino acids. Trimming at V came to 3 bases and at J to 4 bases, leaving 10 bases not matched to a gene. CDR1 is SGHTA, CDR2 FQGNSA, per germline. This CDR3 is CASSFNSQGAAYGYTF. CDR3 nucleotide sequence: TGTGCCAGCAGCTTTAATTCTCAGGGGGCCGCCTATGGCTACACCTTC.

This chain connects TRBV29-1 to TRBJ2-1, with TRBD2 identical over 8 bases. The CDR3 totals 14 residues. The V gene end was trimmed by 4 bases and the J gene end by 7 bases; junction bases not matched to a gene: 9. Germline V gene sequence: CDR1 SQVTM, CDR2 ANQGSEA. CDR3 in DNA: TGCAGCGTTGTGGGGGGCGGGAGGTTTAATGAGCAGTTCTTC. Translated: CSVVGGGRFNEQFF.

This clonotype was detected a few times. The V call is TRBV20-1, the J call TRBJ2-7, with 7 bases aligning to TRBD2. Trimming removed 3 bases from V and 2 bases from J; junction bases left unmatched: 7. Germline CDR1 is DFQATT and CDR2 is SNEGSKA (reference sequence). CDR3 size: 14 residues. The CDR3 sequence: CSASFGGGTYEQYF. In nucleotides, the CDR3 is TGCAGTGCTAGTTTTGGGGGGGGGACCTACGAGCAGTACTTC.

The chain couples TRBV9 to TRBJ2-2; 7 positions match TRBD1. The CDR3 has 18 residues. CDR1 SGDLS and CDR2 YYNGEE come from the germline V gene. The V segment lost 0 bases and the J segment 5 bases; nucleotides outside the gene matches: 13. The DNA of the CDR3 is TGTGCCAGCAGCGTAGCTAGATGGGGGACAGAGCAAACCGGGGAGCTGTTTTTT. Its translation: CASSVARWGTEQTGELFF.

This chain joins TRBV7-8 and TRBJ2-1; D is perhaps TRBD1 or TRBD2 (5 bases each). Looked up from germline, CDR1 is SGHVS and CDR2 is FQNEAQ. Trimming took 6 bases from V and 6 from J, leaving 12 bases between them. The CDR3 runs to 13 residues. The CDR3 reads CASSYGAANEQFF. In DNA form, the CDR3 reads TGTGCCAGCAGTTACGGGGCAGCCAATGAGCAGTTCTTC.

This clonotype occurred many times. The chain joins TRBV19 to TRBJ2-1; D tentatively fits TRBD1 or TRBD2 (5 bases each). Per germline, CDR1 LNHDA and CDR2 SQIVND (reference sequence). The length of the CDR3 is 14 residues. The ends were cut back, 6 bases at V and 6 bases at J, with 15 bases in the middle. The CDR3 loop is CASSLPGGSNEQFF. As DNA, the CDR3 is TGTGCCAGTAGCCTCCCTGGGGGATCCAATGAGCAGTTCTTC. Full variable domain (missing parts from reference TRBV19 and TRBJ2-1): DGGITQSPKYLFRKEGQNVTLSCEQNLNHDAMYWYRQDPGQGLRLIYYSQIVNDFQKGDIAEGYSVSREKKESFPLTVTSAQKNPTAFYLCASSLPGGSNEQFFGPGTRLTVL.

Many counts were recorded for this clonotype. The rearrangement joins TRBV6-6 to TRBJ1-1; D is undetermined. The CDR3 consists of 15 residues. The V end was cut by 2 bases, the J end by 1 base, with 11 bases between. CDR1 is MNHNY and CDR2 is SVGAGI in the germline V gene (reference sequence). The CDR3 region is CASSYKSSGNTEAFF. The CDR3 coding sequence is TGTGCCAGCAGTTACAAGTCTTCAGGGAACACTGAAGCTTTCTTT.

This clonotype appeared a few times. The J gene is TRBJ2-6, the V gene TRBV7-3; either TRBD1 or TRBD2 may fit D (5 bases each). V was pared by 5 bases and J by 3 bases, with 14 bases between. The CDR3 contains 16 residues. Germline CDR1 SGHTA, CDR2 FQGTGA. The CDR3 is CASSPGPPGGANVLTF. CDR3 DNA sequence: TGTGCCAGCAGCCCGGGACCACCGGGTGGGGCCAACGTCCTGACTTTC.

This clonotype was counted many times. The rearrangement joins TRBV15 to TRBJ2-1; TRBD2 matches 9 bases. CDR1 LNHNV and CDR2 YYDKDF come from the germline V gene (reference sequence). V gave up 5 bases and J gave up 5 bases; unmatched junction bases: 19. This CDR3 comprises 19 residues. The CDR3 region has the DNA TGTGCCACCAGCCCACGGCGGGAGGGTAATTCTTTGGCTAACAATGAGCAGTTCTTC. Translated, it gives CATSPRREGNSLANNEQFF.

The rearrangement joins TRBV9 to TRBJ1-6; 8 bases are a match to TRBD1. Germline V gene sequence: CDR1 SGDLS, CDR2 YYNGEE. The length of the CDR3 is 15 residues. The V segment lost 3 bases and the J segment 9 bases; nucleotides outside the gene matches: 8. CDR3 sequence: CASSARRTGSSPLHF. CDR3 nucleotides: TGTGCCAGCAGCGCCCGGCGGACAGGGAGTTCACCCCTCCACTTT.

This clonotype was detected many times. The chain carries TRBV9 and TRBJ2-7, with unresolved D. Germline CDR1 and CDR2: SGDLS and YYNGEE. Trimming cost V 0 bases and J 7 bases, with 14 bases left between them. CDR3 length: 14 residues. For the CDR3, the DNA is TGTGCCAGCAGCGTAGAGTACCCTTCCTCGGAGCAGTACTTC. Translated, it gives CASSVEYPSSEQYF.

This clonotype was seen ten or more times. A read error may produce the germline difference seen at one junction end. This chain links TRBV20-1 with TRBJ2-3; a possible D gene is TRBD2 (6 bases). The CDR3 sequence is 14 residues long. CDR1 is DFQATT and CDR2 is SNEGSKA in the germline V gene (reference sequence). The CDR3 spells CSAGDEGGTDTQYF. As DNA, the CDR3 is TGCAGTGCTGGAGACGAGGGAGGAACAGATACGCAGTATTTT.

This clonotype was seen repeatedly, ten times or more. The chain recombines TRBV6-5 with TRBJ2-3, with TRBD2 matching 7 bases. The trim removed 4 bases at V and 2 bases at J, leaving 12 bases unmatched. This CDR3 is 17 amino acids long. CDR1 and CDR2 (germline): MNHEY, SVGAGI. The CDR3 region is CASSSALRGGTTDTQYF. In DNA, the CDR3 is TGTGCCAGCAGTTCCGCGCTAAGGGGAGGGACCACAGATACGCAGTATTTT.

This chain connects TRBV20-1 to TRBJ1-1, with 7 bases matching TRBD1. CDR1 and CDR2 (germline): DFQATT, SNEGSKA (reference sequence). V was clipped by 3 bases and J by 3 bases; unmatched bases: 4. The CDR3 extends over 13 amino acids. CDR3 bases: TGCAGTGCTAGTCGCAGGGGGGACACTGAAGCTTTCTTT. Translated, it gives CSASRRGDTEAFF.

This clonotype has at least ten counts. The chain joins TRBV7-9 to TRBJ2-3, with a weak D call TRBD2 (7 bases). CDR1 SEHNR and CDR2 FQNEAQ come from the germline V gene (reference sequence). V was cut by 5 bases and J by 2 bases, with 14 bases left in between. There are 15 residues in the CDR3. The CDR3 nucleotides are TGTGCCAGCAGCACGGAGGGGGGGAACACAGATACGCAGTATTTT. It encodes CASSTEGGNTDTQYF.

This clonotype was counted many times. The V and J genes are TRBV11-2 and TRBJ2-3; D perhaps matches TRBD1 (5 bases). The CDR3 consists of 13 residues. V dropped 1 base and J dropped 9 bases, with 11 bases sitting between them. Looked up from germline, CDR1 is SGHAT and CDR2 is FQNNGV. The CDR3 here is CASSLGLAGTQYF. CDR3 coding DNA: TGTGCCAGCAGCTTAGGCTTGGCAGGGACGCAGTATTTT.

This clonotype was seen repeatedly, ten times or more. The chain links TRBV5-1 to TRBJ1-2; 10 nucleotides match TRBD1. CDR1 and CDR2 (germline): SGHRS, YFSETQ. The V gene end was trimmed by 7 bases and the J gene end by 7 bases; junction bases not matched to a gene: 10. This CDR3 has 14 residues. CDR3 DNA: TGCGCCAGCGGCAATGGGACAGGGGTTCCTGGCTACACCTTC. The encoded protein is CASGNGTGVPGYTF. The entire variable domain, with the rest obtained from reference TRBV5-1 and TRBJ1-2, is as follows: KAGVTQTPRYLIKTRGQQVTLSCSPISGHRSVSWYQQTPGQGLQFLFEYFSETQRNKGNFPGRFSGRQFSNSRSEMNVSTLELGDSALYLCASGNGTGVPGYTFGSGTRLTVV.

The rearrangement joins TRBV6-5 to TRBJ2-1; D is possibly TRBD2 (5 bases). CDR3 length: 16 amino acids. The V end was cut by 2 bases, the J end by 1 base, with 12 bases between. CDR1 is MNHEY and CDR2 is SVGAGI in the germline V gene. The CDR3 spells CASSYERQASYNEQFF. The CDR3 DNA reads as TGTGCCAGCAGTTACGAGCGGCAGGCGTCCTACAATGAGCAGTTCTTC.